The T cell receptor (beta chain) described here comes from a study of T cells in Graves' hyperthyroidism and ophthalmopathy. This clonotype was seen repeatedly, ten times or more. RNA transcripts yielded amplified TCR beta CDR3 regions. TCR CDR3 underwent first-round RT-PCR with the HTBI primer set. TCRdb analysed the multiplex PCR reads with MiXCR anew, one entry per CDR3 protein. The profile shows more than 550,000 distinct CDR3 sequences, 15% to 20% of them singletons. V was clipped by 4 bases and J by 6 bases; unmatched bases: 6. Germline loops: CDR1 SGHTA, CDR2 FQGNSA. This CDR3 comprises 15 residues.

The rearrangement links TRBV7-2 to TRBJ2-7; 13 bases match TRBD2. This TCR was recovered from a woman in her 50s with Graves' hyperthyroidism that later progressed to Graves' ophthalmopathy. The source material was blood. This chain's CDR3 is CASSSGTSGALEQYF. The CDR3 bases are TGTGCCAGCAGCTCAGGGACTAGCGGGGCCCTCGAGCAGTACTTC. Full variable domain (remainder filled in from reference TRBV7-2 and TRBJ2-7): GAGVSQSPSNKVTEKGKDVELRCDPISGHTALYWYRQSLGQGLEFLIYFQGNSAPDKSGLPSDRFSAERTGGSVSTLTIQRTQQEDSAVYLCASSSGTSGALEQYFGPGTRLTVT.